This TCR beta chain derives from a study of CD8+ T cells in alopecia areata. cDNA serving as the sequencing template came from extracted, reverse transcribed RNA. Assay: immunoSEQ multiplex PCR; the TCRdb copy retains only in-frame clones and omits some. The table records 180,000 or so clones, about 63% of them present only once. This CDR3 contains 14 residues. Germline trimming cut 4 bases from V and 7 bases from J; bases unmatched to any gene: 12. The germline CDR1 and CDR2 sequences are SQVTM and ANQGSEA. The J gene is TRBJ2-7, the V gene TRBV29-1; 8 bases align to TRBD1. The specimen was CD4+ T cells sorted from blood, collected at week 0. The clonotype was recovered from a human donor with alopecia areata. The CDR3 is CSVGATGATREQYF. CDR3 bases: TGCAGCGTTGGGGCGACAGGGGCAACGAGAGAGCAGTACTTC.